Shown below are 2 T cell receptor beta chains from a single sample sequenced in a study of response to subunit inactivated influenza vaccine. Each CDR3 protein gets one entry after TCRdb re-called the RT-PCR reads with MiXCR. The sample carries a few hundred thousand distinct CDR3 sequences, approximately 23% recorded once. The sequencing here drew on PBMCs from blood, taken roughly 20 months after vaccination. The receptors come from a man aged 50-75 years who received an inactivated influenza vaccine.

This clonotype was counted between two and nine times. This sequence joins TRBV5-6 and TRBJ2-1; D not certain. The CDR3 has 13 amino acids. V was shortened by 2 bases and J by 8 bases, with 11 bases between the two germline ends. Germline V gives CDR1 SGHDT, CDR2 YYEEEE. The CDR3 here is CASSFWLSHEQFF. CDR3 bases: TGTGCCAGCAGCTTTTGGCTTTCTCATGAGCAGTTCTTC.

There are a few counts of this clonotype. This chain uses TRBV29-1 with TRBJ1-2; D unclear. Trimming removed 1 base from V and 8 bases from J, with 8 bases in between. CDR1 and CDR2 from the germline V gene are SQVTM and ANQGSEA. The CDR3 covers 11 residues. The CDR3 here is CSVEAGVGYTF. Written as DNA, the CDR3 is TGCAGCGTTGAAGCCGGGGTAGGCTACACCTTC.